This T cell receptor beta chain was sequenced for a study of vaccination and CD4 T cells after COVID-19. The overall study: It was a median around 100 days after diagnosis, with a range of 35 to 161, that post-COVID samples were drawn. Study-wide findings and caveats: Spike mono-reactive status applied to 304 of 307 vaccine-specific clones in convalescent patients.

Described treatment: approximately 9-day PBMC culture with coronavirus spike peptide pools or control peptides (ViraFEST assay). The germline gives CDR1 SGHAT, CDR2 FQNNGV. The CDR3 spans 14 residues. V gave up 10 bases and J gave up 5 bases; unmatched junction bases: 12. There are a few counts of this clonotype. The antigen remains unidentified. Sequenced with the Oncomine TCR Beta short-read assay was DNA taken from cultured CD4+ T cells. In TCRdb, the PCR reads were re-called with MiXCR into one record per CDR3 protein. The sample has more than 4,000 distinct CDR3 sequences; approximately 19% are singletons.

The receptor was isolated from a human donor who had recovered from COVID-19. The chain employs TRBV11-2 and TRBJ2-5; TRBD2 matches at 8 bases. The sequenced material came from CD4+ T cells from blood, cultured in vitro. CDR3 loop: CATTSGGGWETQYF. The CDR3 DNA reads as TGTGCCACCACATCCGGCGGGGGGTGGGAGACCCAGTACTTC.